The 32 T cell receptor beta chains reported below all come from one sample, sequenced in a study of CD8+CD57+ T cells in acquired aplastic anemia (dated by TCRdb to the late 2010s). The sequencer listed for this sample is Illumina HiSeq 2000. Profiling of TCR beta VDJ combinations and CDR3 sequences used genomic DNA as the template. Starting from the raw public reads, TCRdb applied fastp trimming at Q25, assembled clones with MiXCR and retained in-frame beta chains. Identical CDR3 proteins give one entry, which carries the most common genes and DNA. In this sample the table shows hundreds of thousands of distinct CDR3 sequences, 65% to 80% of which occur a single time. Of the sample, 3% to 4.5% falls within the top ten clones. Sample: sorted CD4+, CD8+, or CD8+CD57+ T cells (not recorded which) from PBMCs. These TCRs come from a human donor in good health, serving as a control.

The table lists this clonotype with a count of one. The chain employs TRBV7-3 and TRBJ1-2; tentatively, D is TRBD1 (6 bases). CDR1 and CDR2 from the germline V gene are SGHTA and FQGTGA. CDR3 length: 15 amino acids. Trimming removed 3 bases at V and 14 bases at J, with 25 bases between. CDR3 loop: CASSFSGGGRTGETF. As DNA, the CDR3 is TGTGCCAGCAGCTTTAGCGGGGGGGGGCGAACCGGGGAGACCTTC.

The chain has TRBV6-4 and TRBJ1-2, with TRBD1 matching over 8 bases. From germline, CDR1 is MRHNA and CDR2 SNTAGT. The ends lost 3 bases at V and 5 bases at J; junction bases unmatched: 8. The CDR3 spans 15 residues. The CDR3 reads CASSEAAGQGYGYTF. The CDR3 DNA reads TGTGCCAGCAGTGAAGCGGCAGGACAGGGTTATGGCTACACCTTC.

This clonotype has just one count. One end of the junction is discordant with germline, which a read error may explain. The chain combines TRBV20-1 with TRBJ2-5, with D tentatively TRBD1 (6 bases). The CDR3 runs 11 residues. The V gene's germline CDR1 is DFQATT and CDR2 SNEGSKA (reference sequence). The CDR3 is CSGRQQGTHYF. CDR3 sequence (DNA): TGCAGTGGTAGGCAGCAGGGGACCCACTACTTC.

This sequence joins TRBV5-4 and TRBJ1-5; TRBD1 agrees at 8 bases. V trimming: 5 bases; J trimming: 6 bases; junction bases outside the gene matches: 10. Germline-derived CDR1 and CDR2 are SGHNT and YYREEE (reference sequence). The CDR3 sequence is 15 residues long. The CDR3 is CASSRDRTEGQPQHF. In nucleotides, the CDR3 is TGTGCCAGCAGTCGGGACAGGACGGAAGGTCAGCCCCAGCATTTT. Full variable domain (missing parts from reference TRBV5-4 and TRBJ1-5): ETGVTQSPTHLIKTRGQQVTLRCSSQSGHNTVSWYQQALGQGPQFIFQYYREEENGRGNFPPRFSGLQFPNYSSELNVNALELDDSALYLCASSRDRTEGQPQHFGDGTRLSIL.

About this clonotype itself: Likely a read error: the CDR3 ends without its conserved phenylalanine or tryptophan. The DNA is omitted, as the CDR3 cannot be located on it reliably, and the CDR3 follows TCRdb's listing. The V gene is TRBV9, the J gene TRBJ2-3; TRBD2 reflects the table's D call only, with no check against the DNA. The CDR3 adds up to 13 amino acids, both ends counted. Germline V gene lookup returns CDR1 SGDLS and CDR2 YYNGEE. This chain's CDR3 is CASGVAARFGKSI.

Comment on this clonotype: A read error may produce the germline difference seen at one junction end. The rearrangement joins TRBV7-2 to TRBJ1-6; D might be TRBD1 (5 bases). The CDR3 totals 13 residues. Germline V gene sequence: CDR1 SGHTA, CDR2 FQGNSA. Here the CDR3 reads CASTQVTDTQFFF. CDR3 bases: TGTGCCAGCACCCAAGTGACAGATACGCAGTTTTTTTTC.

The chain couples TRBV9 to TRBJ2-1; the D is unclear. The CDR3 is made up of 14 amino acids. The ends were cut back, 8 bases at V and 11 bases at J, with 23 bases in the middle. Germline-derived CDR1 and CDR2 are SGDLS and YYNGEE. The CDR3 DNA is TGTGCCAGTCGTATGGGTGGAGTCCATACTCAGCAGTTCTTC. It specifies CASRMGGVHTQQFF.

V and J are TRBV2 and TRBJ2-7, with D tentatively TRBD2 (6 bases). Trimming pared 1 base from V and 2 bases from J, leaving 15 bases between. This CDR3 region has 16 residues. The germline V gene has CDR1 SNHLY and CDR2 FYNNEI. The CDR3 bases are TGTGCCAGCAGTGAAGAACAACCCGGGAGAGCCTACGAGCAGTACTTC. As protein: CASSEEQPGRAYEQYF.

This chain links TRBV19 with TRBJ1-4; 12 nucleotides align to TRBD1. Germline trimming cut 5 bases from V and 7 bases from J; bases unmatched to any gene: 5. The V gene's germline CDR1 is LNHDA and CDR2 SQIVND (reference sequence). This CDR3 comprises 15 residues. The CDR3 loop reads CASSPRDRGLEKLFF. The CDR3 coding sequence is TGTGCCAGTAGTCCAAGGGACAGGGGGCTTGAAAAACTGTTTTTT.

This clonotype occurred many times. V is TRBV4-3 and J is TRBJ1-5; possible D gene TRBD1, 6 bases. The length of the CDR3 is 13 residues. Germline values: CDR1 LGHNA, CDR2 YSLEER. Trimming shortened V by 4 bases and J by 5 bases, and 9 bases separated the two germline ends. The CDR3 DNA sequence: TGCGCCAGCAGCCGGACAGTGTATCAGCCCCAGCATTTT. This codes for CASSRTVYQPQHF.

This clonotype was counted many times. The chain combines TRBV6-6 with TRBJ1-1; D possibly corresponds to TRBD1 (5 bases). In germline, CDR1 is MNHNY, CDR2 SVGAGI (reference sequence). The CDR3 covers 13 residues. Trimming removed 2 bases at V and 1 base at J, with 5 bases between. The CDR3 loop is CASSYRGNTEAFF. CDR3 bases: TGTGCCAGCAGTTACAGGGGGAACACTGAAGCTTTCTTT.

This clonotype was recorded at least ten times. The chain links TRBV27 to TRBJ1-1; D ambiguous. Germline assignment: CDR1 MNHEY and CDR2 SMNVEV (reference sequence). The CDR3 is 13 amino acids. Trimming shortened V by 3 bases and J by 3 bases, and 8 bases separated the two germline ends. The CDR3 here is CASSLIRDTEAFF. The DNA of the CDR3 is TGTGCCAGCAGTTTGATAAGGGACACTGAAGCTTTCTTT.

This clonotype was counted ten times or more. In DNA, the CDR3 is TGTGCCAGCAGTGCACTAGCGGGGTTCACAGATACGCAGTATTTT. It translates to CASSALAGFTDTQYF. The chain links TRBV2 to TRBJ2-3; TRBD2 matches 10 bases. The CDR3 is made up of 15 amino acids. The germline CDR1 and CDR2 sequences are SNHLY and FYNNEI. Trimming at V came to 4 bases and at J to 2 bases, leaving 3 bases not matched to a gene.

This chain uses TRBV5-4 with TRBJ1-1, with 8 positions matching TRBD1. There are 11 residues in the CDR3. The V gene end was trimmed by 5 bases and the J gene end by 10 bases; junction bases not matched to a gene: 4. Germline V lookup: CDR1 SGHNT, CDR2 YYREEE (reference sequence). As DNA, the CDR3 is TGTGCCAGCAGATCCGGGACAGGAGCTTTCTTT. Encoded protein: CASRSGTGAFF.

In the case of this clonotype: One end of the junction fails to match germline, which may point to a read error. The J gene is TRBJ2-7, the V gene TRBV7-7; either TRBD1 or TRBD2 may fit D (5 bases each). The germline V gene has CDR1 SSHAT and CDR2 FNYEAQ (reference sequence). This CDR3 is 14 amino acids long. In DNA, the CDR3 is TGTGCTAGCAGCTCGGGACCATCTAGTTTAGAGCAGCAGTTC. It encodes CASSSGPSSLEQQF.

This clonotype appeared once. The chain is built from TRBV9 and TRBJ2-7; no reliable D call. Germline-derived CDR1 and CDR2 are SGDLS and YYNGEE. The CDR3 contains 15 residues. Trimming removed 7 bases from V and 11 bases from J, with 28 bases in between. The CDR3: CASGSRAYEHYYEYF. For the CDR3, the DNA is TGTGCCAGCGGCTCGCGAGCCTACGAGCACTACTACGAGTACTTC.

This clonotype was seen repeatedly, ten times or more. The CDR3 loop is CASSPGTFHNEQFF. Written as DNA, the CDR3 is TGTGCCAGCAGCCCAGGGACATTCCACAATGAGCAGTTCTTC. V and J are TRBV12-3 or TRBV12-4 and TRBJ2-1; perhaps TRBD1 as D (6 bases). The CDR3 has 14 amino acids. The V end lost 6 bases, the J end lost 5 bases, and 14 bases lay between the germline ends.

The V call is TRBV7-9, the J call TRBJ2-5; TRBD2 might be the D (6 bases). V was clipped by 4 bases and J by 6 bases, with 18 bases between them. CDR1 is SEHNR and CDR2 is FQNEAQ in the germline V gene (reference sequence). The CDR3 has 15 residues. CDR3 sequence (DNA): TGTGCCAGCAGCTCAGACGCGGGAAACACCAAGACCCAGTACTTC. Its protein is CASSSDAGNTKTQYF.

This clonotype was found many times. V and J are TRBV20-1 and TRBJ2-3, with no clear D. The CDR3 loop spans 12 amino acids. Looked up from germline, CDR1 is DFQATT and CDR2 is SNEGSKA (reference sequence). V was trimmed by 7 bases and J by 2 bases, leaving 10 bases between them. DNA for the CDR3: TGCAGTGTACGGAAGGACACAGATACGCAGTATTTT. Residues: CSVRKDTDTQYF.

The chain carries TRBV14 and TRBJ1-5; D remains ambiguous. Per the germline V gene, CDR1 is SGHDN and CDR2 is FVKESK. The CDR3 covers 13 residues. Trimming pared 3 bases from V and 5 bases from J, leaving 8 bases between. The DNA for the CDR3 is TGTGCCAGCAGCCACAACCAGGATCAGCCCCAGCATTTT. Translated: CASSHNQDQPQHF.

This clonotype was found a few times. This chain connects TRBV5-6 to TRBJ2-4; TRBD1 agrees at 8 bases. CDR1 is SGHDT, CDR2 YYEEEE, per germline. This CDR3 spans 16 amino acids. V gave up 5 bases and J gave up 11 bases; unmatched junction bases: 18. The CDR3 is CASSSLTWTGTTVQYF. CDR3 in DNA: TGTGCCAGCAGTAGCTTAACCTGGACAGGGACGACGGTTCAGTACTTC.

This clonotype was recorded many times. This chain connects TRBV11-2 to TRBJ2-2; D not certain. The CDR3 is 15 residues long. V lost 2 bases and J lost 3, with 10 bases in between. Germline V lookup: CDR1 SGHAT, CDR2 FQNNGV. CDR3 nucleotides: TGTGCCAGCAGCTTAAGGACCACCTACACCGGGGAGCTGTTTTTT. Amino acid sequence: CASSLRTTYTGELFF.

Turning to this clonotype: Lacking the conserved final phenylalanine or tryptophan, this CDR3 likely reflects a read error. Because the CDR3's place on the DNA is in doubt, the DNA is left out and the CDR3 is given as listed by TCRdb. The chain couples TRBV2 to TRBJ2-3; the table gives TRBD2 as D, unverified against the DNA. The V gene's germline CDR1 is SNHLY and CDR2 FYNNEI. The CDR3 is made up of 16 amino acids, end residues included. The chain's CDR3 is CASSANRGEGTEAFFV.

This clonotype was detected only a few times. This sequence joins TRBV19 and TRBJ2-4, with TRBD2 matching over 8 bases. Germline V lookup: CDR1 LNHDA, CDR2 SQIVND (reference sequence). Trimming cost V 9 bases and J 0 bases; bases outside gene matches: 10. There are 16 residues in the CDR3. The DNA of the CDR3 is TGTGCCAGCGGGGGGGCCGGGGAAATAGCCAAAAACATTCAGTACTTC. This sequence encodes CASGGAGEIAKNIQYF.

Regarding this clonotype: The conserved phenylalanine or tryptophan normally closing the CDR3 is absent here, so this likely arose from a read error. Because the CDR3's place on the DNA is in doubt, the DNA is left out and the CDR3 is given as listed by TCRdb. This sequence joins TRBV7-7 and TRBJ2-6; the table's D gene call, TRBD2, was not cross checked with the DNA. The CDR3 spans 13 amino acids, including both terminal residues. The germline gives CDR1 SSHAT, CDR2 FNYEAQ (reference sequence). The CDR3 protein is CASSSLGGSSYEQ.

This clonotype was detected ten times or more. The gene calls are TRBV5-1 and TRBJ2-3; the D gene is possibly TRBD2 (7 bases). Germline CDR1 is SGHRS and CDR2 is YFSETQ. Trimming left V 9 bases short and J 2 bases short, with 16 bases between. This CDR3 contains 14 residues. CDR3 sequence reads: CATSEGGPTDTQYF. DNA for the CDR3: TGCGCCACCTCTGAGGGGGGGCCCACAGATACGCAGTATTTT.

This clonotype was found many times. The V and J genes are TRBV20-1 and TRBJ2-7; 7 nucleotides agree with TRBD2. Germline V gene data show CDR1 as DFQATT and CDR2 as SNEGSKA (reference sequence). V shed 1 base and J 7 bases; nucleotides not matched to a gene: 10. The CDR3 covers 14 residues. The CDR3 DNA reads as TGCAGTGCTAGAGGGGAGGGCTTCGGGCGGGAGCAGTACTTC. This codes for CSARGEGFGREQYF.

This clonotype was seen only a few times. CDR3 sequence: CSVSRGGGVHEQYF. The CDR3 bases are TGCAGCGTTTCTCGAGGGGGTGGGGTCCACGAGCAGTACTTC. This chain connects TRBV29-1 to TRBJ2-7; weak D call: TRBD1 (6 bases). Germline V gene lookup returns CDR1 SQVTM and CDR2 ANQGSEA. The CDR3 contains 14 residues. V shed 5 bases and J shed 5 bases, with 19 bases lying between them.

In regard to this clonotype: The junction differs from germline at one of its ends, possibly a read error. The chain combines TRBV7-2 with TRBJ1-6; D unresolved. The CDR3 totals 17 residues. CDR1 SGHTA and CDR2 FQGNSA come from the germline V gene. For the CDR3, the DNA is TGTGCCAGCGGCTTAGCGCTGTTAGCGGTCACAGATACGCCCCTCCACTTT. Residues: CASGLALLAVTDTPLHF.

The chain carries TRBV5-1 and TRBJ2-5; D not certain. The CDR3 is 17 residues long. The germline V gene encodes CDR1 SGHRS and CDR2 YFSETQ. The V end was cut by 4 bases, the J end by 5 bases, with 24 bases between. DNA for the CDR3: TGCGCCAGCAGCGAAAGCACAGATACGGGCCAAGGGGAGACCCAGTACTTC. Protein sequence: CASSESTDTGQGETQYF. Using reference TRBV5-1 and TRBJ2-5 for the parts outside the CDR3, the full variable domain is KAGVTQTPRYLIKTRGQQVTLSCSPISGHRSVSWYQQTPGQGLQFLFEYFSETQRNKGNFPGRFSGRQFSNSRSEMNVSTLELGDSALYLCASSESTDTGQGETQYFGPGTRLLVL.

The chain uses TRBV2 and TRBJ1-1; D might be TRBD1 (5 bases). Trimming pared 4 bases from V and 5 bases from J, leaving 14 bases between. Germline V lookup: CDR1 SNHLY, CDR2 FYNNEI. This CDR3 has 14 residues. The CDR3 here is CASSGAGGWTEAFF. The CDR3, as DNA: TGTGCCAGCAGTGGGGCGGGGGGATGGACTGAAGCTTTCTTT.

The chain recombines TRBV7-9 with TRBJ2-3; 15 bases are shared with TRBD2. Per the germline V gene, CDR1 is SEHNR and CDR2 is FQNEAQ (reference sequence). V lost 3 bases, J lost 5 bases, and 9 bases stayed unmatched. This CDR3 has 18 residues. CDR3 protein: CASSLEGTSGGTVDTQYF. Written as DNA, the CDR3 is TGTGCCAGCAGCTTGGAGGGGACTAGCGGGGGGACGGTAGATACGCAGTATTTT.